Here is one TCR beta chain with its context. Its antigen specificity is not known. No quality values exist for individual bases; no much larger clone is one base distant. This sample is part of a study of T cell changes during pregnancy in multiple sclerosis (dated by TCRdb to the late 2010s). Some background on the complete study: The study looked at changes in the T cell repertoire across pregnancy in women with multiple sclerosis.

Library preparation employed the immunoSEQ multiplex PCR assay. TCRdb mirrors the immuneACCESS table, restricted to in-frame sequences. Some clones are absent from its copies; in checked studies, under half trace to an unresolved V gene, and the reason for the others is unknown. The sample records over 20,000 clones, about 90% of which are singletons. The ten largest clones represent around 0.67% of the sample. The V and J ends are trimmed by 9 bases and 0 bases, leaving 14 bases between them. Including cysteine and phenylalanine, the CDR3 has 14 amino acids. Of all the DNA, just the CDR3 is kept, 42 bases in frame from base 1. CDR1 and CDR2 are drawn from the germline V gene: MNHNS, SASEGT.

The sequenced sample was CD4+ T cells from peripheral blood mononuclear cells, obtained in the third trimester of pregnancy. The chain joins TRBV6-1 to TRBJ2-5; the D gene identity is not certain. This receptor was taken from a female donor in good health, enrolled as a control in a pregnancy study. This receptor has the CDR3 CASLNFAYQETQYF. The nucleotides read TGTGCCAGTCTCAACTTCGCGTACCAAGAGACCCAGTACTTC.